The sequence of this TCR beta chain was determined in a study of spatial heterogeneity in lung cancer. Looking at the study overall: The study consistently detected more beta-chain than alpha-chain sequences. The library had UMIs, and each TCR and UMI pair averaged more than ten raw reads. Whole-study findings and limits: Follow-up blood showed ubiquitous expanded tumor TCRs less than blood at resection did.

The time point: sample taken at primary tumor resection. From tumor, nontumor lung or frozen PBMC, whole RNA was taken unsorted for sequencing. This clonotype qualifies as medium-sized. The antigen remains undetermined. The CDR3 runs to 14 residues. Trimming shortened V by 2 bases and J by 1 base, and 8 bases separated the two germline ends. Germline-derived CDR1 and CDR2 are MNHEY and SVGAGI. TCRdb fed the 5' RACE reads into MiXCR, producing one record per CDR3 protein. The sample includes some 11,000 distinct CDR3 sequences, 14% of them seen just once. The sequence derives from a female donor with early-stage non-small cell lung cancer. Material: PBMCs, obtained at surgery. The genes are TRBV6-5 and TRBJ1-1; possibly TRBD1 for D (5 bases). As DNA, the CDR3 is TGTGCCAGCAGTTACGGGCAGGGGAACACTGAAGCTTTCTTT. Translation gives CASSYGQGNTEAFF.